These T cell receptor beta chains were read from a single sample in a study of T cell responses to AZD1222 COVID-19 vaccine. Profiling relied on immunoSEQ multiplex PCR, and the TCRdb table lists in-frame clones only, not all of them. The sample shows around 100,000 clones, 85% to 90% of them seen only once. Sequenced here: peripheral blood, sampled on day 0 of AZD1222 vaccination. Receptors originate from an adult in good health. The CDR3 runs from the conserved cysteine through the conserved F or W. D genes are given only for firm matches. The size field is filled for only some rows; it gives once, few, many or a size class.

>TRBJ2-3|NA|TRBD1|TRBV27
CASSSPRGQGTDTQYF
TGTGCCAGCAGTTCCCCCAGGGGACAGGGCACAGATACGCAGTATTTT
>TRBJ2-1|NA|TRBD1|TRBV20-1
CSATPRTGVIF
TGCAGTGCCACGCCCCGGACAGGGGTAATCTTC
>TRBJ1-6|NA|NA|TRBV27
CASSSDTGYYNSPLHF
TGTGCCAGCAGCTCCGATACAGGTTACTATAATTCACCCCTCCACTTT
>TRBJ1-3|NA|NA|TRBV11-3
CASSLRLTGVGNTIYF
TGTGCCAGCAGCTTACGATTAACAGGAGTAGGAAACACCATATATTTT
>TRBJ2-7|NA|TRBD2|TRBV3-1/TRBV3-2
CASSPRLAGGYEQYF
TGTGCCAGCAGCCCTCGACTAGCGGGGGGCTACGAGCAGTACTTC
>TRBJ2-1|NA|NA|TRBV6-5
CASSYLRHNEQFF
TGTGCCAGCAGTTACCTCAGGCACAATGAGCAGTTCTTC
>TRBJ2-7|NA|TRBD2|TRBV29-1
CSVERTGGGSYEQYF
TGCAGCGTTGAACGCACGGGAGGGGGCTCCTACGAGCAGTACTTC
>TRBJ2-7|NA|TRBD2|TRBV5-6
CASSQREGRHEQYF
TGTGCCAGCAGCCAGCGGGAGGGCCGACACGAGCAGTACTTC
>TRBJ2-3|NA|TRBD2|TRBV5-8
CASSSGTRASTDTQYF
TGTGCCAGCAGCTCTGGGACTAGGGCTAGCACAGATACGCAGTATTTT
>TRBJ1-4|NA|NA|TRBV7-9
CASSFRSEGSEKLFF
TGTGCCAGCAGCTTCAGGTCGGAGGGGTCCGAAAAACTGTTTTTT
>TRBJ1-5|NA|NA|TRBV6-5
CASSYTRGQPQHF
TGTGCCAGCAGTTACACACGGGGCCAGCCCCAGCATTTT
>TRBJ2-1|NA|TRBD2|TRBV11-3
CASSSTGTSDSYNEQFF
TGTGCCAGCAGCTCAACCGGGACTAGTGACTCCTACAATGAGCAGTTCTTC
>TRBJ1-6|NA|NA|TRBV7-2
CASRETGNSPLHF
TGTGCCAGCAGGGAAACAGGGAATTCACCCCTCCACTTT
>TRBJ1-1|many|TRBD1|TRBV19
CASSIVDWTGSTEAFF
TGTGCCAGTAGTATAGTCGACTGGACAGGGTCCACTGAAGCTTTCTTT
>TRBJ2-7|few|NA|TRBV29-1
CSVSMGTSGEQYF
TGCAGCGTTTCTATGGGGACCTCGGGAGAGCAGTACTTC
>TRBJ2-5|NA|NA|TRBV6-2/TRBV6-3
CASSYRQDSRETQYF
TGTGCCAGCAGTTATAGACAGGACAGCCGAGAGACCCAGTACTTC
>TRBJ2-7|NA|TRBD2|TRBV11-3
CASSLGGGVSEQYF
TGTGCCAGCAGCTTAGGTGGGGGGGTCAGCGAGCAGTACTTC
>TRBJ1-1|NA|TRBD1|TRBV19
CASSEGTVVNTEAFF
TGTGCCAGTAGCGAGGGGACAGTAGTAAACACTGAAGCTTTCTTT
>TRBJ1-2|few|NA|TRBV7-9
CASTDRGGIGGYGYTF
TGTGCCAGCACCGATCGTGGGGGAATTGGGGGCTATGGCTACACCTTC
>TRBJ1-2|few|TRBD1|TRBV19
CASGGTGSFYGYTF
TGTGCCAGTGGGGGGACAGGGAGTTTCTATGGCTACACCTTC
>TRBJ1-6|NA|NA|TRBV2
CASSVGPIPNSPLHF
TGTGCCAGCAGCGTCGGACCGATACCGAATTCACCCCTCCACTTT
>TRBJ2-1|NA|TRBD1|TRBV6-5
CASSYRDSFNEQFF
TGTGCCAGCAGTTACCGGGACAGCTTTAATGAGCAGTTCTTC
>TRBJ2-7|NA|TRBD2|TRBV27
CASSFRRELAYEQYF
TGTGCCAGCAGTTTTAGGCGGGAGCTAGCCTACGAGCAGTACTTC
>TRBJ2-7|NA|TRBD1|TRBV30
CAWSPGTATYEQYF
TGTGCCTGGAGCCCCGGGACAGCCACCTACGAGCAGTACTTC